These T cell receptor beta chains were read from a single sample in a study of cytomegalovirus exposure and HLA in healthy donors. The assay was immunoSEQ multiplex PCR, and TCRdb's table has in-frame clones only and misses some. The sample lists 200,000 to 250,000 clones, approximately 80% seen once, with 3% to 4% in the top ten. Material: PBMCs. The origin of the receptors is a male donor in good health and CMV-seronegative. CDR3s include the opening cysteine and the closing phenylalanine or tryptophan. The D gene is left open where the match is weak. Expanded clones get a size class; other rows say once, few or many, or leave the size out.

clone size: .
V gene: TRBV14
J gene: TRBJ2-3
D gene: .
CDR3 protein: CASSQGGEQYF
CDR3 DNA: TGTGCCAGCAGCCAGGGGGGTGAGCAGTATTTT

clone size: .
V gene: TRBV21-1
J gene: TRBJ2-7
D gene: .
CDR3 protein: CASTNNPGTPGLAGENGQYF
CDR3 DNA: TGTGCCAGCACCAACAACCCCGGGACACCGGGACTAGCGGGAGAAAACGGGCAGTACTTC

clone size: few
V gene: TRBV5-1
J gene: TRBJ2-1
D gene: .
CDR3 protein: CASSLAGSGLNEQFF
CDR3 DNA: TGCGCCAGCAGCTTGGCTGGATCGGGTTTAAATGAGCAGTTCTTC

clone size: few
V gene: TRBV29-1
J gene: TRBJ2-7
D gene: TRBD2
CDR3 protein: CSATRQGSSGGQYF
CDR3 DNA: TGCAGCGCTACCCGACAGGGAAGTAGCGGGGGGCAGTACTTC

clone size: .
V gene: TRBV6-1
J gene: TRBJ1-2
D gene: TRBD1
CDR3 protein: CASRWGQQNYGYTF
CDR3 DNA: TGTGCCAGCCGTTGGGGACAGCAGAACTATGGCTACACCTTC

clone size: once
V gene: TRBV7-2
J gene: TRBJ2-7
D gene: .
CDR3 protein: CASSLGLGEQYF
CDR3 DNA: TGTGCCAGCAGCTTAGGACTAGGGGAGCAGTACTTC

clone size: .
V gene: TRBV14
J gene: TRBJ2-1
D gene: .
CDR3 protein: CASSQSSLATEQFF
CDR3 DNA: TGTGCCAGCAGCCAGTCGAGTCTAGCAACTGAGCAGTTCTTC

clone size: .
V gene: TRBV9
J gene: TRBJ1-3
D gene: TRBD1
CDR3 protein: CASSATTGGGGNTIYF
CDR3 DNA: TGTGCCAGCAGCGCGACGACAGGGGGCGGTGGAAACACCATATATTTT

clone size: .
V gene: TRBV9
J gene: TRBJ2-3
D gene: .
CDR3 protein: CASSRLDANTDTQYF
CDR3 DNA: TGTGCCAGCAGCCGACTAGACGCGAACACAGATACGCAGTATTTT

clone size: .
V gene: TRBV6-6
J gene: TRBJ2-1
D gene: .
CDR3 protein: CASRVSGSSYNEQFF
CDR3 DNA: TGTGCCAGCAGGGTTAGCGGAAGCTCCTACAATGAGCAGTTCTTC

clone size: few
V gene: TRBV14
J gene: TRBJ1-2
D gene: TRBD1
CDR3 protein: CASSQDLRTGIGYTF
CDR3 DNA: TGTGCCAGCAGCCAAGACCTCCGGACAGGGATCGGCTACACCTTC

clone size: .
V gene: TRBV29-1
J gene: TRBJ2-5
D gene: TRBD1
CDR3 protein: CSVDGTGALSKTQYF
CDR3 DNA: TGCAGCGTTGATGGGACAGGAGCCCTTTCGAAGACCCAGTACTTC

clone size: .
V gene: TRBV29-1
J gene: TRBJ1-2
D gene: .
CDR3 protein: CSVENGLGQQYHYGYTF
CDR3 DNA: TGCAGCGTTGAAAATGGACTCGGTCAACAGTACCACTATGGCTACACCTTC

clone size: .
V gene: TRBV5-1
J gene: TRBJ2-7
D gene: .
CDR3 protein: CASRSGGSYEQYF
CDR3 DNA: TGCGCCAGCAGGTCCGGGGGCTCCTACGAGCAGTACTTC

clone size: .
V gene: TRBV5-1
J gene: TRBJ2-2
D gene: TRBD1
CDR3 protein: CASAFMGQGTGELFF
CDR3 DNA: TGCGCCAGTGCGTTTATGGGACAGGGAACCGGGGAGCTGTTTTTT

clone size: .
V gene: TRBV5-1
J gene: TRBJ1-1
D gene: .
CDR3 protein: CASSYDGRITEAFF
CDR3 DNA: TGCGCCAGCAGCTACGACGGGAGGATCACTGAAGCTTTCTTT

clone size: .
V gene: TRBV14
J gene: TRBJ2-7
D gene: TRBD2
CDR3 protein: CASSPLRAGAPYEQYF
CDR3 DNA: TGTGCCAGCAGCCCCCTTAGGGCGGGAGCTCCCTACGAGCAGTACTTC

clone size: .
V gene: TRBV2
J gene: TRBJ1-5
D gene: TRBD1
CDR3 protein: CASSVLATGRYQPQHF
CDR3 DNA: TGTGCCAGCAGTGTACTCGCGACAGGGAGGTATCAGCCCCAGCATTTT

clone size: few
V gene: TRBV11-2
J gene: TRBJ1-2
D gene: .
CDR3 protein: CASSRRAGGYTF
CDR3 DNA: TGTGCCAGCAGCCGACGGGCGGGAGGCTACACCTTC

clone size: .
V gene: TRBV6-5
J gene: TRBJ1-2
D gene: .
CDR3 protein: CASTWGRVGGYTF
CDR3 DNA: TGTGCCAGCACCTGGGGGCGGGTGGGGGGCTACACCTTC

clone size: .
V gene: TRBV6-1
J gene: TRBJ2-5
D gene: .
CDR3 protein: CASSGLGGRGTQYF
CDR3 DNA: TGTGCCAGCAGTGGACTGGGGGGGCGGGGGACCCAGTACTTC

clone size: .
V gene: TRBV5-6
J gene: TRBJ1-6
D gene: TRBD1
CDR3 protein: CASSADRAVVNSPLHF
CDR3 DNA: TGTGCCAGCAGCGCCGACAGGGCCGTTGTAAATTCACCCCTCCACTTT

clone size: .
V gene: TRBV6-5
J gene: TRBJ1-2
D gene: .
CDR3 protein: CASSPSPGSDGYTF
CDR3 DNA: TGTGCCAGCAGTCCCTCCCCCGGGTCAGATGGCTACACCTTC

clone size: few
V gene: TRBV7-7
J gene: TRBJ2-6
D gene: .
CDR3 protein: CASSPGSAGANVLTF
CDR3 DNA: TGTGCTAGCAGCCCCGGGTCTGCTGGGGCCAACGTCCTGACTTTC

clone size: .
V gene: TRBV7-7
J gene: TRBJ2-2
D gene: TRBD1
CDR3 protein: CASSLARSGGRTGELFF
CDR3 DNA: TGTGCTAGCAGCTTAGCGCGGTCAGGGGGCCGCACCGGGGAGCTGTTTTTT

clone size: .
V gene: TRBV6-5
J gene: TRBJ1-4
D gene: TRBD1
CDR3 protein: CASSYSRLGGREKLFF
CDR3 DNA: TGTGCCAGCAGTTACTCCCGGTTAGGGGGCCGTGAAAAACTGTTTTTT

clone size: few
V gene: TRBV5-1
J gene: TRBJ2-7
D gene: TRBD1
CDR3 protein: CASSPTRDSGQYF
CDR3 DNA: TGCGCCAGCAGCCCCACTAGGGACAGCGGGCAGTACTTC

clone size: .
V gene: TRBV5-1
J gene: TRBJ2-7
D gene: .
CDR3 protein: CASSPGQHGEQYF
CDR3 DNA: TGCGCCAGCAGCCCCGGACAGCACGGGGAGCAGTACTTC

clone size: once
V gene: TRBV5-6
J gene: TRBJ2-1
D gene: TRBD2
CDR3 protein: CASSSRTSGSSYNEQFF
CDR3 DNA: TGTGCCAGCAGCTCCCGGACTAGCGGGAGCTCCTACAATGAGCAGTTCTTC

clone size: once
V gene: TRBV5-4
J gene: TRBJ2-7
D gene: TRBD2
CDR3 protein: CAFGGLVVREQYF
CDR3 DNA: TGTGCCTTCGGGGGACTAGTCGTTCGCGAGCAGTACTTC

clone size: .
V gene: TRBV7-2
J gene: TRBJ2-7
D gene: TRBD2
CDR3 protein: CASSPVAGRPHEQYF
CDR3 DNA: TGTGCCAGCAGCCCCGTAGCGGGTCGGCCCCACGAGCAGTACTTC

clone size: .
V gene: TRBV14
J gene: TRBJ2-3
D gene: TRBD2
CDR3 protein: CASQRDRTDTQYF
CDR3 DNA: TGTGCCAGTCAGCGGGATCGGACAGATACGCAGTATTTT

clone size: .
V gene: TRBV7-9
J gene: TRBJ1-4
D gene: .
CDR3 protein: CASSESTTGPNEKLFF
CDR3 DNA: TGTGCCAGCAGCGAGAGCACCACAGGTCCTAATGAAAAACTGTTTTTT

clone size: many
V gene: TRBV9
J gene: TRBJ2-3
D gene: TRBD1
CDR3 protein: CASSGGQKHSTQYF
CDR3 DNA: TGTGCCAGCAGCGGGGGACAGAAACATTCTACGCAGTATTTT

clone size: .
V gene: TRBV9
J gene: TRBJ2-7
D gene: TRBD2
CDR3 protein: CASSPRTSGNLYEQYF
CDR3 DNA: TGTGCCAGCAGCCCGCGGACTAGCGGGAACCTTTACGAGCAGTACTTC

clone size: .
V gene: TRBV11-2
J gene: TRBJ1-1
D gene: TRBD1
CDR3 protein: CASSINRGPNTEAFF
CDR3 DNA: TGTGCCAGCAGCATAAACAGGGGGCCGAACACTGAAGCTTTCTTT

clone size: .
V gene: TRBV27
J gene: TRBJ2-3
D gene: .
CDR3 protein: CASSLYGGLASDTQYF
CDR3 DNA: TGTGCCAGCAGTTTATACGGCGGATTAGCTTCAGATACGCAGTATTTT

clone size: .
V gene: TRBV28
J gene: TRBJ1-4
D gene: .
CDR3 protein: CASSLGGGGGDEKLFF
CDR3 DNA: TGTGCCAGCAGTTTAGGCGGGGGGGGAGGGGATGAAAAACTGTTTTTT

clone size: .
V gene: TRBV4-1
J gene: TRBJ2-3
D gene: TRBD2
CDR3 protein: CASSQDGGGTDTQYF
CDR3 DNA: TGCGCCAGCAGCCAAGATGGGGGGGGCACAGATACGCAGTATTTT

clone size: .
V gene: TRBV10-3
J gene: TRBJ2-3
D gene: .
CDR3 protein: CAIRARGASDTQYF
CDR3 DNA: TGTGCCATCCGAGCACGGGGGGCCTCAGATACGCAGTATTTT

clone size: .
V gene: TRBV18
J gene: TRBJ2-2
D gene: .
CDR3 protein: CASSPAGATGELFF
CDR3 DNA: TGTGCCAGCTCACCAGCAGGGGCCACCGGGGAGCTGTTTTTT

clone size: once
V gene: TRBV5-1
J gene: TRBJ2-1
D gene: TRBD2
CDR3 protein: CASSFTGGRYNEQFF
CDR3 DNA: TGCGCCAGCAGCTTTACTGGCGGGAGATACAATGAGCAGTTCTTC

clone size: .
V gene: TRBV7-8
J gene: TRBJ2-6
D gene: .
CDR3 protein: CASREGVIRAFSGANVLTF
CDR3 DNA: TGTGCCAGCAGGGAAGGGGTCATCCGAGCTTTCTCTGGGGCCAACGTCCTGACTTTC

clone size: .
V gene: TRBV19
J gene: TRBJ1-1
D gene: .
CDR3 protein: CASSIGVAAGAFF
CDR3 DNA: TGTGCCAGTAGTATAGGAGTGGCAGCAGGCGCTTTCTTT

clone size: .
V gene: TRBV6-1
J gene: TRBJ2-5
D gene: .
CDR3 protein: CASSGGTGVPAETQYF
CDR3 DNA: TGTGCCAGCAGTGGGGGGACGGGGGTCCCTGCGGAGACCCAGTACTTC

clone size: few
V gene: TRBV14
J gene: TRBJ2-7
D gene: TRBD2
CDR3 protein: CASSQIQLAGGFRGEQYF
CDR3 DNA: TGTGCCAGCAGCCAAATTCAACTAGCGGGTGGATTCAGGGGCGAGCAGTACTTC

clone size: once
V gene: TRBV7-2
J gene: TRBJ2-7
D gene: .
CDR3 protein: CAGGTSISYEQYF
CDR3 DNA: TGTGCCGGAGGGACCTCCATCTCCTACGAGCAGTACTTC

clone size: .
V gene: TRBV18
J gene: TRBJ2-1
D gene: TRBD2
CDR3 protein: CASSPAPGLAGVGPEQFF
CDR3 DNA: TGTGCCAGCTCACCGGCCCCGGGACTAGCGGGAGTGGGCCCCGAGCAGTTCTTC

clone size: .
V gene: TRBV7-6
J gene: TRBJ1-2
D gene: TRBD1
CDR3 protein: CASSSTTGNYGYTF
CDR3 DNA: TGTGCCAGCAGCTCCACGACAGGGAACTATGGCTACACCTTC

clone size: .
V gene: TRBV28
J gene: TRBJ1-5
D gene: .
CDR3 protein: CASSPAGFRRNQPQHF
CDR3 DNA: TGTGCCAGCAGTCCCGCGGGGTTTAGGCGCAATCAGCCCCAGCATTTT

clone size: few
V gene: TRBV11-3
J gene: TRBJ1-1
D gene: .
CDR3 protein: CASSRDGFRTEAFF
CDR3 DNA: TGTGCCAGCAGCAGAGACGGGTTTCGGACTGAAGCTTTCTTT

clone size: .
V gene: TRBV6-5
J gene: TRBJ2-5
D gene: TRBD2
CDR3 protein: CASGLAGLPQETQYF
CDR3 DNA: TGTGCCAGCGGACTAGCGGGACTTCCCCAAGAGACCCAGTACTTC